These 5 T cell receptor beta chains share one sample of origin, sequenced in a study of cytomegalovirus exposure and HLA in healthy donors. PCR involved 60 Vbeta and 13 Jbeta primers. Assay used: immunoSEQ multiplex PCR; TCRdb lists only in-frame clones, some missing. The repertoire has 98,000 or so clones, 10% of them found once; the top ten carry 5.8%. The source material was PBMCs. Source of these receptors: a man in his forties or fifties in good health and CMV-seropositive.

This clone showed up just a few times. V gene TRBV7-8 combines with J gene TRBJ1-5; D gene ambiguous. V lost 0 bases to trimming and J lost 2 bases, with 14 bases between them. The germline CDR1 and CDR2 sequences are SGHVS and FQNEAQ. The CDR3 consists of 17 residues. The CDR3 coding sequence is TGTGCCAGCAGCTTAGCACTGGGAGGGTTCGGCAATCAGCCCCAGCATTTT. Translation: CASSLALGGFGNQPQHF.

The chain recombines TRBV15 with TRBJ2-7, with TRBD2 as a possible D gene (6 bases). From germline, CDR1 is LNHNV and CDR2 YYDKDF (reference sequence). This CDR3 is 14 amino acids long. V lost 6 bases to trimming and J lost 2 bases, with 14 bases between them. This chain's CDR3 is CATRQMGGTYEQYF. CDR3 DNA: TGTGCCACCAGACAAATGGGCGGGACCTACGAGCAGTACTTC.

This clone has only a few counts. This chain connects TRBV4-1 to TRBJ1-5; no reliable D call. The CDR3 length is 17 residues. CDR1 and CDR2 from the germline V gene are MGHRA and YSYEKL. V lost 4 bases to trimming and J lost 4 bases, with 20 bases between them. CDR3 sequence (DNA): TGCGCCAGCAGCCCCGGACGGTTCAGAGGGCGTAATCAGCCCCAGCATTTT. Protein: CASSPGRFRGRNQPQHF.

The genes are TRBV7-9 and TRBJ1-1, with unresolved D. Trimming removed 5 bases at V and 3 bases at J, with 13 bases between. Per germline, CDR1 SEHNR and CDR2 FQNEAQ (reference sequence). This CDR3 has 14 amino acids. The CDR3 loop is CASSPWARDTEAFF. The CDR3 nucleotides are TGTGCCAGCAGCCCATGGGCGAGGGACACTGAAGCTTTCTTT.

V usage is TRBV28 and J usage is TRBJ1-1; weak D call: TRBD1 (5 bases). With 4 bases removed from V and 7 bases from J, the gap between germline ends came to 16 bases. Germline lookup yields CDR1 MDHEN and CDR2 SYDVKM. The CDR3 runs to 14 residues. The CDR3 sequence: CASSSRTTAIEAFF. The DNA of the CDR3 is TGTGCCAGCAGTTCCCGGACAACTGCCATTGAAGCTTTCTTT.